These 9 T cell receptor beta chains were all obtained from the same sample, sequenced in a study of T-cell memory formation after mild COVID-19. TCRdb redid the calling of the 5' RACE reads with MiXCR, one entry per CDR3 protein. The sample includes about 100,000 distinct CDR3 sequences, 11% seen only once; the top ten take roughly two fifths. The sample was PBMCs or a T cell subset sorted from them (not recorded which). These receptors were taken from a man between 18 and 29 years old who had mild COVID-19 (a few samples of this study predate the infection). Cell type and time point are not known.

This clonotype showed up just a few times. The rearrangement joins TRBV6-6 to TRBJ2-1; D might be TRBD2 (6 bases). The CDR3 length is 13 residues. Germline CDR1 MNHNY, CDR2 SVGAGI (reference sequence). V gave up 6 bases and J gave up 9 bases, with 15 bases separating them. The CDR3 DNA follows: TGTGCCAGCAGCAGTCTTAACGGGGGTGAGCAGTTCTTC. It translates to CASSSLNGGEQFF.

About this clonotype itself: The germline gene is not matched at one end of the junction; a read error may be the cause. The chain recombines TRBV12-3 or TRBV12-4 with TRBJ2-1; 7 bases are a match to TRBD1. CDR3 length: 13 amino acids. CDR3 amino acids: CASSLTGANEQSF. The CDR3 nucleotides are TGTGCCAGCAGTTTAACAGGGGCCAATGAGCAGTCCTTC.

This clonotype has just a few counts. The DNA for the CDR3 is TGTGCCAGCAGCTTAGTAGCAGGGGGTCCTGCAACTAATGAAAAACTGTTTTTT. This gives the protein CASSLVAGGPATNEKLFF. The rearrangement joins TRBV7-8 to TRBJ1-4; the match to TRBD1 covers 7 bases. Trimming at V came to 1 base and at J to 0 bases, leaving 8 bases not matched to a gene. From germline, CDR1 is SGHVS and CDR2 FQNEAQ. The CDR3 sequence is 18 residues long.

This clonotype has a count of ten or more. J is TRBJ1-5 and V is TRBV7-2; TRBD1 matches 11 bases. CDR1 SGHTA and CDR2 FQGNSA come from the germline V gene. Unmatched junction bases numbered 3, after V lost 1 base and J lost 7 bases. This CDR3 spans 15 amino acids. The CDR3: CASSLGDRGFQPQHF. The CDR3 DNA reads TGTGCCAGCAGCTTAGGGGACAGGGGGTTCCAGCCCCAGCATTTT.

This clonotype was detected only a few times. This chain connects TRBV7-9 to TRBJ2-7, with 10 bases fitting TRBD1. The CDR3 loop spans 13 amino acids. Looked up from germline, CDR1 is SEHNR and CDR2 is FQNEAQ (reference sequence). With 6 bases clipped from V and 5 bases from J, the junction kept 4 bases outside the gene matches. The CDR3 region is CASSFGTGDEQYF. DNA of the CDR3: TGTGCCAGCAGTTTCGGGACAGGGGACGAGCAGTACTTC.

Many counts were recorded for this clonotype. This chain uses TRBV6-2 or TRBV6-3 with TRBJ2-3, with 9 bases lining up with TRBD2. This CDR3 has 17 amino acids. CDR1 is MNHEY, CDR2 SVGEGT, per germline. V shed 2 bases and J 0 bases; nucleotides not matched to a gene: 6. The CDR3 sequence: CASSYLPLAGSTDTQYF. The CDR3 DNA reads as TGTGCCAGCAGTTACCTTCCGCTAGCGGGGAGCACAGATACGCAGTATTTT.

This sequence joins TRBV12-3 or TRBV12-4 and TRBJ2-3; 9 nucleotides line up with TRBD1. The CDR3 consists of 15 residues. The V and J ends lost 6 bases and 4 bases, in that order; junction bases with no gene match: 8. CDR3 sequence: CASSPTGGSADTQYF. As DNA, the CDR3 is TGTGCCAGCAGCCCAACAGGGGGCTCGGCAGATACGCAGTATTTT.

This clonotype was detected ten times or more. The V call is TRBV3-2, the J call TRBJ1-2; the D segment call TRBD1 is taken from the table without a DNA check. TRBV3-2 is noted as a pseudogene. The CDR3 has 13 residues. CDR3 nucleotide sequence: TGTGCCAGCAGCCAAGGGACAGTCTATGGCTACACCTTC. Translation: CASSQGTVYGYTF.

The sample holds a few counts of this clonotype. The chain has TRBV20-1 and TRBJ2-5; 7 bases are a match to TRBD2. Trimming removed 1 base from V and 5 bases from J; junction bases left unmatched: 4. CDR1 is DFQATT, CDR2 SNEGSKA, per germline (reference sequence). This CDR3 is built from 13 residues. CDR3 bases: TGCAGTGCTAGAGCCTCGGGGGGTGAGACCCAGTACTTC. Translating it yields CSARASGGETQYF.